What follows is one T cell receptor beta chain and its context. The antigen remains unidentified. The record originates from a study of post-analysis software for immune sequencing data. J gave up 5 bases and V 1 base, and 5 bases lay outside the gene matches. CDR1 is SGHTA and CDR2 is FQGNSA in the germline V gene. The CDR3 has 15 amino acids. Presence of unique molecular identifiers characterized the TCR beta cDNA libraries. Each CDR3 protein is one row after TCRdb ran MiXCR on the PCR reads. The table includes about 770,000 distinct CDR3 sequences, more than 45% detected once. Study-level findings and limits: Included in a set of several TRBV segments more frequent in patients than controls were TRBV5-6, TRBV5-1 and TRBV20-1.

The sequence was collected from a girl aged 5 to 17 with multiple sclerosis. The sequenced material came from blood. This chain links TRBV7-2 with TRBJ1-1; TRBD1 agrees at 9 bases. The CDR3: CASSLGGQGRTEAFF. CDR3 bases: TGTGCCAGCAGCTTAGGAGGACAGGGGAGAACTGAAGCTTTCTTT.